The 7 T cell receptor beta chains below all came from one sample that was sequenced in a study of vaccination and CD4 T cells after COVID-19. Which antigens these TCRs recognize remains unknown. Cultured CD4+ T-cell DNA underwent Oncomine TCR Beta short-read sequencing. TCRdb fed the PCR reads into MiXCR, producing one record per CDR3 protein. The table records tens of thousands of distinct CDR3 sequences, 35% to 50% of them present only once. Time point described: late sampling 161 to 241 days after vaccination in a few convalescent patients. Treatment noted: roughly nine-day PBMC culture with coronavirus spike peptide pools or control peptides (ViraFEST assay). This material consisted of CD4+ T cells from blood, cultured in vitro, taken about 7 months after SARS-CoV-2 vaccination. The receptors were sampled from a human donor who had recovered from COVID-19.

The chain carries TRBV28 and TRBJ2-5; D is perhaps TRBD2 (6 bases). Germline CDR1 is MDHEN and CDR2 is SYDVKM. The CDR3 totals 13 residues. Trimming removed 3 bases at V and 5 bases at J, with 10 bases between. CDR3 in amino acids: CASSLTGAETQYF. CDR3 DNA sequence: TGTGCCAGCAGTTTGACGGGAGCTGAGACCCAGTACTTC.

This chain joins TRBV6-2 or TRBV6-3 and TRBJ2-3; 7 positions agree with TRBD2. V dropped 8 bases and J dropped 4; count of bases not matched to a gene: 15. The CDR3 extends over 16 amino acids. Germline CDR1 and CDR2: MNHEY and SVGEGT. DNA for the CDR3: TGTGCCAGCGAACCGAACCAGCGGGATGGACCAGATACGCAGTATTTT. It translates to CASEPNQRDGPDTQYF.

The chain recombines TRBV20-1 with TRBJ2-5; D is ambiguous. TRBJ2-1 matches the DNA end more closely, so the J call is doubtful. The germline V gene has CDR1 DFQATT and CDR2 SNEGSKA (reference sequence). There are 14 residues in the CDR3. CDR3 sequence: CSATGLNLVGEQFF. The CDR3 DNA follows: TGCAGTGCTACTGGCCTCAACCTTGTAGGAGAGCAGTTCTTC.

Only one count was recorded for this clonotype. The J gene is TRBJ2-1, the V gene TRBV6-2 or TRBV6-3; unclear D gene. Germline lookup yields CDR1 MNHEY and CDR2 SVGEGT. This CDR3 has 13 amino acids. The germline V and J ends were trimmed by 4 bases and 10 bases, with 14 bases remaining between them. The CDR3 sequence: CASSFPSRREQFF. As DNA, the CDR3 is TGTGCCAGCAGTTTCCCTTCCAGGCGAGAGCAGTTCTTC.

This chain connects TRBV20-1 to TRBJ2-7; 11 bases are a match to TRBD2. The J segment lost 0 bases and the V segment lost 1 base, leaving 5 bases of the junction unmatched. Germline lookup yields CDR1 DFQATT and CDR2 SNEGSKA (reference sequence). The CDR3 is 16 amino acids. CDR3 in DNA: TGCAGTGCTAGAGTCCTAGCGGGAGGCTTCTCCTACGAGCAGTACTTC. Its translation: CSARVLAGGFSYEQYF.

This rearrangement joins TRBV19 to TRBJ1-1; D call uncertain. The CDR3 runs to 12 residues. Trimming stripped 7 bases from V and 3 bases from J, with 9 bases between. Germline-derived CDR1 and CDR2 are LNHDA and SQIVND (reference sequence). CDR3 DNA: TGTGCCAGTAAAGCCGTGGACACTGAAGCTTTCTTT. The encoded protein is CASKAVDTEAFF.

The J gene is TRBJ2-7, the V gene TRBV28; D possibly uses TRBD1 or TRBD2 (5 bases each). The germline gives CDR1 MDHEN, CDR2 SYDVKM. Trimming stripped 7 bases from V and 3 bases from J, with 16 bases between. The CDR3 sequence is 14 residues long. The CDR3, as DNA: TGTGCCAGCACCTCCTCCGGGACGTTCTACGAGCAGTACTTC. Its translation: CASTSSGTFYEQYF.